The subject of this entry is one T cell receptor (beta chain). The antigen remains unidentified. CDR1 is SEHNR, CDR2 FQNEAQ, per germline (reference sequence). V was shortened by 3 bases and J by 6 bases, with 8 bases between the two germline ends. The CDR3 is made up of 12 amino acids. The PCR was carried out with 60 Vbeta primers and 13 Jbeta primers. Here immunoSEQ multiplex PCR was the method, and the copy in TCRdb shows in-frame clones only, minus some. The sample lists approximately 95,000 clones; around 84% were seen once. This sample was included in a study of cytomegalovirus exposure and HLA in healthy donors. General study results and limits: The classifier, whose performance was assessed in both the original and validation cohorts, reportedly diagnosed cytomegalovirus status with high specificity and sensitivity.

The sequencing sample was made of PBMCs. This chain uses TRBV7-9 with TRBJ1-2, with D unresolved. The clonotype was recovered from a woman aged 40 to 49 in good health and CMV-seropositive. The CDR3 loop reads CASSFRGDGYTF. For the CDR3, the DNA is TGTGCCAGCAGCTTTCGGGGAGATGGCTACACCTTC.